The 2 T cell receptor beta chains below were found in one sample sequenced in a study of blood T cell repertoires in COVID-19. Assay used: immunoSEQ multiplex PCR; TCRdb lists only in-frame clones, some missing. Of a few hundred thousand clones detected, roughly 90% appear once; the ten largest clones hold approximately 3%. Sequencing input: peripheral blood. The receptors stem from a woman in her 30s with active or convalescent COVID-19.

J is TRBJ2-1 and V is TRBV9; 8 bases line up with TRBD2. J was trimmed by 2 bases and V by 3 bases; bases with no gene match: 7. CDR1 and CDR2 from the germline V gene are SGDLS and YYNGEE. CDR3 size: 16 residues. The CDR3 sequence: CASSDGGAAAYNEQFF. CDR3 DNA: TGTGCCAGCAGCGACGGGGGGGCGGCGGCCTACAATGAGCAGTTCTTC.

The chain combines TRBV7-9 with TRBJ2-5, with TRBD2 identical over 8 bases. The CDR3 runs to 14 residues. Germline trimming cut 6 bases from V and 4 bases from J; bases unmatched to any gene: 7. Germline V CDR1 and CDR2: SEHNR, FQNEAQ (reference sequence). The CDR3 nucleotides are TGTGCCAGCAGGACGAACGGGGGGGCAGAGACCCAGTACTTC. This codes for CASRTNGGAETQYF.